Presented here are 17 T cell receptor beta chains from one specimen sequenced in a study of OX40 agonist ivuxolimab in advanced cancers. Libraries were prepared by immunoSEQ multiplex PCR; TCRdb keeps only in-frame clonotypes and omits some of them. The data hold approximately 33,000 clones, with 85% to 95% observed a single time. The material sequenced was CD4+ or CD8+ T cells sorted from blood, taken in a trial of the OX40 agonist ivuxolimab. The receptors derive from an adult with an advanced solid tumor such as melanoma, head and neck, liver or kidney cancer.

The V gene is TRBV11-2, the J gene TRBJ2-7; maybe TRBD2 (5 bases). The length of the CDR3 is 16 residues. Germline V gene lookup returns CDR1 SGHAT and CDR2 FQNNGV. The V end was cut by 5 bases, the J end by 1 base, with 18 bases between. CDR3: CASSRPRNGGSYEQYF. CDR3 nucleotide sequence: TGTGCCAGCAGCAGGCCCCGAAATGGCGGGTCCTACGAGCAGTACTTC.

The chain joins TRBV2 to TRBJ2-1; D is perhaps TRBD1 or TRBD2 (5 bases each). This CDR3 spans 15 amino acids. Trimming cost V 9 bases and J 5 bases, with 20 bases left between them. The germline gives CDR1 SNHLY, CDR2 FYNNEI. The CDR3 DNA sequence: TGTGCCAGAGGGGAGTCGACGTGGGCCCACAATGAGCAGTTCTTC. Translation: CARGESTWAHNEQFF.

The chain has TRBV6-5 and TRBJ2-1, with TRBD1 as a possible D gene (6 bases). The germline gives CDR1 MNHEY, CDR2 SVGAGI. With 2 bases removed from V and 10 bases from J, the gap between germline ends came to 18 bases. This CDR3 has 15 residues. DNA of the CDR3: TGTGCCAGCAGTTACGGAACAGGGTGGGTAGAGGAGCAGTTCTTC. Protein product: CASSYGTGWVEEQFF.

This chain uses TRBV13 with TRBJ1-1; 8 nucleotides line up with TRBD1. Trimming cost V 5 bases and J 1 base; bases outside gene matches: 9. The CDR3 loop spans 16 amino acids. The V gene's germline CDR1 is PRHDT and CDR2 FYEKMQ (reference sequence). The DNA for the CDR3 is TGTGCCAGCAGCGAGAGACAGGGGCTGGGGAACACTGAAGCTTTCTTT. Its translation is CASSERQGLGNTEAFF. The full variable domain, in which reference TRBV13 and TRBJ1-1 provide the parts outside the CDR3, is AAGVIQSPRHLIKEKRETATLKCYPIPRHDTVYWYQQGPGQDPQFLISFYEKMQSDKGSIPDRFSAQQFSDYHSELNMSSLELGDSALYFCASSERQGLGNTEAFFGQGTRLTVV.

This chain connects TRBV13 to TRBJ1-1; D not certain. The germline V and J ends were trimmed by 5 bases and 1 base, with 2 bases remaining between them. CDR3 length: 11 residues. From germline, CDR1 is PRHDT and CDR2 FYEKMQ (reference sequence). The CDR3 DNA sequence: TGTGCCAGCAGCCCGAACACTGAAGCTTTCTTT. This translates into CASSPNTEAFF. The full variable domain, rest sourced from reference TRBV13 and TRBJ1-1, is AAGVIQSPRHLIKEKRETATLKCYPIPRHDTVYWYQQGPGQDPQFLISFYEKMQSDKGSIPDRFSAQQFSDYHSELNMSSLELGDSALYFCASSPNTEAFFGQGTRLTVV.

The chain combines TRBV2 with TRBJ2-7, with D possibly TRBD2 on 5 matching bases. The V end lost 10 bases, the J end lost 3 bases, and 19 bases lay between the germline ends. Germline V gene lookup returns CDR1 SNHLY and CDR2 FYNNEI. The length of the CDR3 is 14 residues. CDR3 region: CAINTEGYNYEQYF. The CDR3 DNA reads TGTGCCATCAACACCGAGGGCTACAACTACGAGCAGTACTTC.

The chain combines TRBV15 with TRBJ2-3; 11 nucleotides match TRBD2. J gave up 2 bases and V 6 bases, and 4 bases lay outside the gene matches. There are 15 residues in the CDR3. Per germline, CDR1 LNHNV and CDR2 YYDKDF (reference sequence). Here the CDR3 DNA reads TGTGCCACCAGGCCGACTAGCGGGAACACAGATACGCAGTATTTT. This sequence encodes CATRPTSGNTDTQYF.

This sequence joins TRBV6-5 and TRBJ2-7, with 8 bases aligning to TRBD1. Germline values: CDR1 MNHEY, CDR2 SVGAGI. With 6 bases clipped from V and 4 bases from J, the junction kept 11 bases outside the gene matches. The CDR3 has 15 residues. CDR3 in DNA: TGTGCCAGCAGAATAGGACAGGGCCTCAGGTACGAGCAGTACTTC. It is translated as CASRIGQGLRYEQYF.

The J gene is TRBJ2-3, the V gene TRBV27, with 13 bases fitting TRBD2. Per the germline V gene, CDR1 is MNHEY and CDR2 is SMNVEV (reference sequence). J lost 0 bases, V lost 5 bases, and 2 bases had no gene match. CDR3 length: 16 residues. The CDR3 sequence is CASSGTSGVSTDTQYF. The DNA of the CDR3 is TGTGCCAGCAGTGGGACTAGCGGGGTGAGCACAGATACGCAGTATTTT.

The V and J genes are TRBV4-1 and TRBJ2-5; D may be TRBD2 (6 bases). Germline lookup yields CDR1 MGHRA and CDR2 YSYEKL. The CDR3 has 16 amino acids. Trimming left V 4 bases short and J 7 bases short, with 22 bases between. The CDR3 coding sequence is TGCGCCAGCAGCCCGACCGGCGGGGACCTCCAGGGGACCCAGTACTTC. It codes for CASSPTGGDLQGTQYF.

This clone was counted once. This rearrangement joins TRBV16 to TRBJ2-7; maybe TRBD2 (5 bases). Trimming pared 1 base from V and 7 bases from J, leaving 14 bases between. The CDR3 spans 14 residues. CDR1 and CDR2 from the germline V gene are KGHSY and FQNENV. The CDR3 spells CASSQWETWVEQYF. The CDR3 nucleotides are TGTGCCAGCAGCCAATGGGAGACGTGGGTTGAGCAGTACTTC.

This sequence joins TRBV5-4 and TRBJ2-7; D not resolved. The CDR3 loop spans 13 amino acids. V shed 2 bases and J shed 3 bases, with 9 bases lying between them. The germline CDR1 and CDR2 sequences are SGHNT and YYREEE (reference sequence). The CDR3 DNA reads TGTGCCAGCAGCTTTGGCAGAAACTACGAGCAGTACTTC. Protein product: CASSFGRNYEQYF.

This clone was detected once. The J gene is TRBJ1-2, the V gene TRBV5-5; TRBD1 matches 11 bases. Germline V gene data show CDR1 as SGHKS and CDR2 as YYEKEE (reference sequence). Unmatched junction bases numbered 9, after V lost 0 bases and J lost 8 bases. This CDR3 has 16 amino acids. The CDR3: CASSLEGGQGANGYTF. CDR3 sequence (DNA): TGTGCCAGCAGCTTGGAGGGCGGACAGGGGGCGAACGGCTACACCTTC.

This sequence joins TRBV2 and TRBJ2-3, with TRBD2 identical over 15 bases. The V gene's germline CDR1 is SNHLY and CDR2 FYNNEI. This CDR3 contains 15 residues. V gave up 6 bases and J gave up 4 bases; unmatched junction bases: 2. CDR3 coding DNA: TGTGCCAGCAGAGGACTAGCGGGGGGGTCAGATACGCAGTATTTT. Translated, it gives CASRGLAGGSDTQYF.

CDR3 bases: TGTGCCAGCAGCGTAATCGCTAGCGGGGGGTCCTCTAATGAGCAGTTCTTC. Residues: CASSVIASGGSSNEQFF. The rearrangement links TRBV9 to TRBJ2-1; TRBD2 matches at 11 bases. The CDR3 runs to 17 residues. With 1 base clipped from V and 7 bases from J, the junction kept 10 bases outside the gene matches. Germline CDR1 and CDR2: SGDLS and YYNGEE.

This clone was counted a single time. The V gene is TRBV7-3, the J gene TRBJ2-2; tentative D call: TRBD2 (6 bases). The CDR3 length is 15 residues. Germline V gene sequence: CDR1 SGHTA, CDR2 FQGTGA. V lost 1 base to trimming and J lost 4 bases, with 10 bases between them. CDR3 coding DNA: TGTGCCAGCAGCTTAATTCAGGAGGGCACCGGGGAGCTGTTTTTT. It yields the protein CASSLIQEGTGELFF.

The chain carries TRBV30 and TRBJ1-1; 7 nucleotides match TRBD1. V was pared by 5 bases and J by 4 bases, with 4 bases of the junction left unmatched. CDR3 length: 12 amino acids. Germline CDR1 reads GTSNPN; CDR2 reads SVGIG (reference sequence). CDR3: CAWAGGSTEAFF. DNA of the CDR3: TGTGCCTGGGCAGGGGGTTCCACTGAAGCTTTCTTT.